This T cell receptor (beta chain) was obtained from a study of cytomegalovirus exposure and HLA in healthy donors. Study-level findings and limits: For most TCR beta V segments, an earlier analysis put the productive rate at about 87% or about 30% of the time.

The CDR3 length is 15 residues. Germline CDR1 reads ENHRY; CDR2 reads SYGVKD. The V and J ends lost 2 bases and 11 bases, in that order; junction bases with no gene match: 9. Comments on this clone: Its antigen is currently unknown.

The study ran its PCR with 60 Vbeta and 13 Jbeta primers. The data were produced by immunoSEQ multiplex PCR, yet TCRdb's version contains in-frame clones alone and is incomplete. This table has 100,000 or so clones, under 85% appearing once. The clonotype originates from a young man in good health and CMV-seronegative. The sample comprised PBMCs. The chain recombines TRBV10-3 with TRBJ2-1, with 10 bases lining up with TRBD2. Here the CDR3 reads CAISEEREGLEKQFF. DNA of the CDR3: TGTGCCATCAGTGAGGAGCGGGAGGGCCTGGAGAAGCAGTTCTTC.